The 5 T cell receptor beta chains reported below all come from one sample, sequenced in a study of response to subunit inactivated influenza vaccine. TCRdb analysed the RT-PCR reads with MiXCR anew, one entry per CDR3 protein. Of 450,000 to 500,000 distinct CDR3 sequences detected, approximately 11% appear once; the ten largest clones hold approximately 12%. Sequenced material: PBMCs from blood, taken more than 35 days after vaccination. Receptors were obtained from a man aged 45 to 65 who received an inactivated influenza vaccine.

The chain recombines TRBV24-1 with TRBJ2-3, with D hard to call. Between the trimmed V and J ends, which lost 8 bases and 5 bases, there was a span of 7 bases. The CDR3 extends over 11 amino acids. Per the germline V gene, CDR1 is KGHDR and CDR2 is SFDVKD. CDR3 region: CATKAGDTQYF. The CDR3 nucleotides are TGTGCCACCAAGGCTGGAGATACGCAGTATTTT.

This rearrangement joins TRBV6-2 or TRBV6-3 to TRBJ2-7; a weak D match, TRBD2 (5 bases). The ends were cut back, 2 bases at V and 9 bases at J, with 11 bases in the middle. This CDR3 has 12 amino acids. Looked up from germline, CDR1 is MNHEY and CDR2 is SVGEGT. CDR3 nucleotides: TGTGCCAGCAGTTACCTAGCTACGGGGCAGTACTTC. It is translated as CASSYLATGQYF.

This clonotype showed up many times. The V call is TRBV12-3 or TRBV12-4, the J call TRBJ2-3; D gene ambiguous. V was clipped by 3 bases and J by 5 bases, with 3 bases between them. The CDR3 spans 11 residues. The CDR3 here is CASSLLDTQYF. CDR3 nucleotides: TGTGCCAGCAGTTTGTTAGATACGCAGTATTTT.

The rearrangement uses TRBV7-2 and TRBJ1-4; tentatively, D is TRBD1 (6 bases). Trimming removed 0 bases from V and 8 bases from J, with 19 bases in between. Germline-derived CDR1 and CDR2 are SGHTA and FQGNSA. This CDR3 is 17 amino acids long. CDR3 in amino acids: CASSLAVSGAAREKLFF. In nucleotides, the CDR3 is TGTGCCAGCAGCTTAGCTGTCTCAGGGGCCGCTAGGGAAAAACTGTTTTTT. The entire variable domain, with the rest obtained from reference TRBV7-2 and TRBJ1-4, is as follows: GAGVSQSPSNKVTEKGKDVELRCDPISGHTALYWYRQSLGQGLEFLIYFQGNSAPDKSGLPSDRFSAERTGGSVSTLTIQRTQQEDSAVYLCASSLAVSGAAREKLFFGSGTQLSVL.

This clonotype was seen only a few times. The chain links TRBV5-1 to TRBJ2-7; 10 positions match TRBD2. Germline V gene lookup returns CDR1 SGHRS and CDR2 YFSETQ. The CDR3 spans 13 residues. Trimming at V came to 7 bases and at J to 6 bases, leaving 7 bases not matched to a gene. This chain's CDR3 is CASRKREGSEQYF. The CDR3 DNA sequence: TGCGCCAGCCGCAAGCGGGAGGGCTCCGAGCAGTACTTC.